This is a list of T cell receptor beta chains from one sample in a study of graft-versus-host responses after intestinal transplantation. Antigens of these TCRs are unknown. Method: immunoSEQ multiplex PCR; TCRdb's copy keeps in-frame clones and lacks some. This table has some 70,000 clones, about nine tenths appearing once. This sample comprised unstimulated CD8+ T cells sorted from spleen or lymph node cells, obtained before transplant. Every receptor here comes from a human donor who was the organ donor for an intestinal transplant. Both conserved end residues are part of each CDR3. A D gene is named only where the DNA matches it firmly. Clone sizes are given selectively: once, few, many, or a class where the clone is expanded.

D gene: -; clone size: -; CDR3 length: 17; V gene: TRBV7-5; J gene: TRBJ2-1; CDR3 protein: CVRSSPVGGIGNNEQFF; CDR3 DNA: TGTGTCAGAAGCTCCCCCGTTGGGGGTATTGGAAACAATGAGCAGTTCTTC
D gene: -; clone size: few; CDR3 length: 9; V gene: TRBV6-4; J gene: TRBJ2-7; CDR3 protein: CASGYEQYF; CDR3 DNA: TGTGCCAGCGGGTACGAGCAGTACTTC
D gene: -; clone size: -; CDR3 length: 13; V gene: TRBV19; J gene: TRBJ2-1; CDR3 protein: CAIGTSDGDEQFF; CDR3 DNA: TGTGCCATCGGGACCTCTGATGGGGATGAGCAGTTCTTC
D gene: -; clone size: once; CDR3 length: 14; V gene: TRBV4-1; J gene: TRBJ1-5; CDR3 protein: CASSFYGSNQPQHF; CDR3 DNA: TGCGCCAGCAGTTTCTACGGGAGCAATCAGCCCCAGCATTTT
D gene: -; clone size: -; CDR3 length: 17; V gene: TRBV5-1; J gene: TRBJ1-4; CDR3 protein: CASSWAEGAATNEKLFF; CDR3 DNA: TGCGCCAGCAGCTGGGCGGAGGGTGCGGCAACTAATGAAAAACTGTTTTTT
D gene: TRBD1; clone size: -; CDR3 length: 14; V gene: TRBV5-8; J gene: TRBJ2-7; CDR3 protein: CASSLGQGAHEQYF; CDR3 DNA: TGTGCCAGCAGCCTTGGACAGGGGGCCCACGAGCAGTACTTC
D gene: -; clone size: once; CDR3 length: 16; V gene: TRBV6-1; J gene: TRBJ2-1; CDR3 protein: CASSVIRGTYGDEQFF; CDR3 DNA: TGTGCCAGCAGTGTAATACGGGGCACCTATGGGGATGAGCAGTTCTTC
D gene: TRBD2; clone size: -; CDR3 length: 16; V gene: TRBV9; J gene: TRBJ2-7; CDR3 protein: CASSSGLAATSGEQYF; CDR3 DNA: TGTGCCAGCAGCTCGGGACTAGCGGCGACCTCTGGCGAGCAGTACTTC
D gene: TRBD2; clone size: -; CDR3 length: 15; V gene: TRBV6-5; J gene: TRBJ2-1; CDR3 protein: CASSKSGGAGNEQFF; CDR3 DNA: TGTGCCAGCAGTAAAAGCGGGGGGGCCGGGAATGAGCAGTTCTTC
D gene: -; clone size: -; CDR3 length: 16; V gene: TRBV28; J gene: TRBJ1-1; CDR3 protein: CASSLVGESSDTEAFF; CDR3 DNA: TGTGCCAGCAGTTTGGTCGGGGAGTCGTCGGACACTGAAGCTTTCTTT
D gene: TRBD1; clone size: once; CDR3 length: 17; V gene: TRBV11-3; J gene: TRBJ2-6; CDR3 protein: CASSLGDSSSGANVLTF; CDR3 DNA: TGTGCCAGCAGCTTAGGGGACAGTTCCTCTGGGGCCAACGTCCTGACTTTC
D gene: -; clone size: -; CDR3 length: 12; V gene: TRBV6-1; J gene: TRBJ1-4; CDR3 protein: CASSELGGKLFF; CDR3 DNA: TGTGCCAGCAGTGAACTCGGGGGAAAACTGTTTTTT
D gene: -; clone size: -; CDR3 length: 11; V gene: TRBV5-6; J gene: TRBJ1-1; CDR3 protein: CASTRGVEAFF; CDR3 DNA: TGTGCCAGCACTAGGGGGGTTGAAGCTTTCTTT